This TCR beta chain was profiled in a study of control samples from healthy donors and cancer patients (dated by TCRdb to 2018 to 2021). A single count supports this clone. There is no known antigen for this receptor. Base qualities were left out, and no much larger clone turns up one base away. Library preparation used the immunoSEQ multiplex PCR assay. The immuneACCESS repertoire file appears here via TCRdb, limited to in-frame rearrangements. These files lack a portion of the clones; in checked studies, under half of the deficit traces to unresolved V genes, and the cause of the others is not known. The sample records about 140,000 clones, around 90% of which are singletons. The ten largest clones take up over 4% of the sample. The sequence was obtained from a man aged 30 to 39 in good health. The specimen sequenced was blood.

The DNA reads as follows: TGTGCCAGTAGTAAAGCTAGCGGGAGGTCCCCCTACGAGCAGTACTTC. It codes for CASSKASGRSPYEQYF. The chain links TRBV19 with TRBJ2-7, and TRBD2 aligns with 11 junction nucleotides. V trim: 4 bases; J trim: 2 bases; unmatched bases: 7. Reading the germline V gene (reference sequence) gives CDR1 LNHDA and CDR2 SQIVND. Including cysteine and phenylalanine, the CDR3 has 16 amino acids. Solely the CDR3 DNA is kept, with 48 bases framed from the first base. Reference TRBV19 and TRBJ2-7 proteins supply the regions before and after the CDR3; the full variable domain is: DGGITQSPKYLFRKEGQNVTLSCEQNLNHDAMYWYRQDPGQGLRLIYYSQIVNDFQKGDIAEGYSVSREKKESFPLTVTSAQKNPTAFYLCASSKASGRSPYEQYFGPGTRLTVT.